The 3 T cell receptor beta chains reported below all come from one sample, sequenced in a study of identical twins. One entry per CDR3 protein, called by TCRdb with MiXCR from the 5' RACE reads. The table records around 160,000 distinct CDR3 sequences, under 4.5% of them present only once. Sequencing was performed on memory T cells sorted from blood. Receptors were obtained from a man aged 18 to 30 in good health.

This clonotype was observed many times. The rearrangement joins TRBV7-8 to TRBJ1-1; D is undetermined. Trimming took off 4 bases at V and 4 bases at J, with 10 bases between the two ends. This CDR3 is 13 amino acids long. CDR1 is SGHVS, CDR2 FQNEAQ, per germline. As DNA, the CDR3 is TGTGCCAGCAGCTCCGTGATTCTCACTGAAGCTTTCTTT. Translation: CASSSVILTEAFF.

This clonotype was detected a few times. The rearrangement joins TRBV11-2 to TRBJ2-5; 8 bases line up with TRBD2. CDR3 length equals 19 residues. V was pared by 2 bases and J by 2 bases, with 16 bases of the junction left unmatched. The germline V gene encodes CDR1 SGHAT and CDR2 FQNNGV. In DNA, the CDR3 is TGTGCCAGCAGCTTAAGAGGCGTCGGGGCTAGCGGGCGACAAGAGACCCAGTACTTC. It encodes CASSLRGVGASGRQETQYF.

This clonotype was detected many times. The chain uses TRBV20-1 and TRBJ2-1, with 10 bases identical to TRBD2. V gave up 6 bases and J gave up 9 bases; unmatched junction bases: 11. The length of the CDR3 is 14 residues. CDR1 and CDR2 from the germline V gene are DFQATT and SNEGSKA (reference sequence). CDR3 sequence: CSAQSGRGYGEQFF. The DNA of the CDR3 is TGCAGTGCCCAAAGCGGGAGGGGTTACGGTGAGCAGTTCTTC.